The entry below gives a single TCR beta chain sequence along with its context. Its antigen is unknown. Primers: 60 Vbeta forward and 13 Jbeta reverse. Sequencing was performed with immunoSEQ multiplex PCR; in TCRdb, only in-frame clones are kept and a portion is missing. The sample holds just under 90,000 clones. The sample belongs to a study of cytomegalovirus exposure and HLA in healthy donors. Overall study context: Of the donors genotyped, about 410 in all, 75% to 85% fell in the Caucasian-associated ancestry cluster.

Study-level points and caveats: Researchers left out some V segments, among them TRBV6-2 and TRBV6-3, as indistinguishable. The only immune exposure information that was available was CMV serostatus. It has been reported that TCR beta sequences accurately predicted the HLA-A and HLA-B alleles of most subjects.

Germline V gene lookup returns CDR1 SEHNR and CDR2 FQNEAQ (reference sequence). This CDR3 region has 18 residues. J was trimmed by 4 bases and V by 1 base; bases with no gene match: 11. The sequence was collected from a girl aged 5 to 17 in good health and CMV-seropositive. The sequenced material came from PBMCs. The chain uses TRBV7-9 and TRBJ2-1; 9 bases are shared with TRBD2. The chain's CDR3 is CASSLVHGLAGIYNEQFF. DNA of the CDR3: TGTGCCAGCAGCTTAGTACATGGGCTAGCGGGGATATACAATGAGCAGTTCTTC.